This T cell receptor beta chain was identified in a study of blood T cell repertoires in COVID-19. Sequenced by immunoSEQ multiplex PCR; TCRdb stores in-frame clones only, minus some. The profile shows some 40,000 clones, over 70% of them singletons. The CDR3 runs 18 residues. Unmatched junction bases numbered 19, after V lost 3 bases and J lost 6 bases. Germline V gives CDR1 SEHNR, CDR2 FQNEAQ (reference sequence). The sequenced sample consisted of peripheral blood. This chain joins TRBV7-9 and TRBJ2-5; the match to TRBD1 covers 7 bases. This TCR derives from a human donor in a cohort sampled during active COVID-19. The chain's CDR3 is CASSLEVRDSLSRKTQYF. CDR3 bases: TGTGCCAGCAGCTTGGAAGTCCGGGACAGCCTGTCCCGGAAGACCCAGTACTTC.